A selection of T cell receptor beta chains follows, all from one sample in a study of blood T cell repertoires in COVID-19. Assay: immunoSEQ multiplex PCR; the TCRdb copy retains only in-frame clones and omits some. The table includes about 120,000 clones, 90% detected once. The specimen was peripheral blood. These receptor sequences come from a woman in her sixties or seventies with COVID-19, enrolled during active disease. CDR3s include the opening cysteine and the closing phenylalanine or tryptophan. The D gene is left open where the match is weak. The size entry is marked missing in some rows and otherwise reads once, few, many or a size class.

J gene,V gene,clone size,D gene,CDR3 DNA,CDR3 protein
TRBJ1-2,TRBV3-1/TRBV3-2,-,-,TGTGCCAGCAGCCATGGCGGAGGGGAATTTTACTATGGCTACACCTTC,CASSHGGGEFYYGYTF
TRBJ1-2,TRBV19,-,TRBD1,TGTGCCAGTAGTGTTTCGACAGGGGTTAACTATGGCTACACCTTC,CASSVSTGVNYGYTF
TRBJ2-1,TRBV5-1,-,TRBD1,TGCGCCAGCAGCCAGACAGGGGGTAATGCTAATGAGCAGTTCTTC,CASSQTGGNANEQFF
TRBJ2-7,TRBV25-1,few,-,TGTGCCAGCAGTGACCCCGGTCCCTCCCAGCAGTACTTC,CASSDPGPSQQYF
TRBJ1-2,TRBV5-4,-,-,TGTGCCAGCAGCTTGGCTTCGGGGTCTGGCTACACCTTC,CASSLASGSGYTF
TRBJ2-3,TRBV5-5,few,-,TGTGCCAGCAGCTTGCCTAGCCAAGATACGCAGTATTTT,CASSLPSQDTQYF
TRBJ1-2,TRBV5-4,-,TRBD1,TGTGCCAGCGGGGGGACAGGTCCTAACTATGGCTACACCTTC,CASGGTGPNYGYTF
TRBJ2-2,TRBV5-8,once,TRBD1,TGTGCCAGCAGAAGAACGAGGGGGCCAAAGACCGGGGAGCTGTTTTTT,CASRRTRGPKTGELFF
TRBJ2-2,TRBV5-1,-,-,TGCGCCAGCAGCTTGGCGGGCGGGGAGCTGTTTTTT,CASSLAGGELFF
TRBJ2-7,TRBV18,-,-,TGTGCCAGCTCACTAGAGATGAGTAACGAGCAGTACTTC,CASSLEMSNEQYF
TRBJ1-1,TRBV5-1,-,-,TGCGCCAGCAGCTTCGGCGGGCCAGACACTGAAGCTTTCTTT,CASSFGGPDTEAFF
TRBJ1-1,TRBV7-9,-,-,TGTGCCAGCAGCCCCTCCGGGGGAAACACTGAAGCTTTCTTT,CASSPSGGNTEAFF
TRBJ2-2,TRBV2,-,TRBD1,TGTGCCAGGAGACAGGGTGCGTTGACCGGGGAGCTGTTTTTT,CARRQGALTGELFF
TRBJ2-2,TRBV14,once,-,TGTGCCAGCAGCCACATCCGGGGCACCGGGGAGCTGTTTTTT,CASSHIRGTGELFF
TRBJ1-3,TRBV5-1,-,-,TGCGCCAGCAGCCCGGCAGGCTCTGGAAACACCATATATTTT,CASSPAGSGNTIYF
TRBJ1-1,TRBV29-1,-,TRBD1,TGCAGCGGCGACAGGGGTGGAGGTACTGAAGCTTTCTTT,CSGDRGGGTEAFF
TRBJ1-5,TRBV7-2,once,-,TGTGCCAGCAGCCCCGCCACAGGAACAGCGAATCAGCCCCAGCATTTT,CASSPATGTANQPQHF
TRBJ1-2,TRBV4-3,once,TRBD1,TGCGCCAGCAGCCCCCAATACCCTCCAGGGGGCCGACATGGCTACACCTTC,CASSPQYPPGGRHGYTF
TRBJ1-6,TRBV7-2,-,TRBD1,TGTGCCAGCAGGGACAGGGGCCATCTCTCAGGCGGCTCACCCCTCCACTTT,CASRDRGHLSGGSPLHF
TRBJ2-1,TRBV7-6,-,TRBD1,TGTGCCAGCAGCTTGAATCCGGGACAGGGGTCCCCCAATGAGCAGTTCTTC,CASSLNPGQGSPNEQFF
TRBJ2-6,TRBV9,-,-,TGTGCCAGCAGCGTACGCTCTGGGGCCAACGTCCTGACTTTC,CASSVRSGANVLTF
TRBJ1-1,TRBV7-2,few,-,TGTGCCAGCAGTAGGGCGAGGGACACTGAAGCTTTCTTT,CASSRARDTEAFF
TRBJ2-1,TRBV7-9,-,TRBD2,TGTGCCAGCAGCTTAGGCCGGCTAGCGGGGGGTAATGAGCAGTTCTTC,CASSLGRLAGGNEQFF
TRBJ2-5,TRBV7-9,once,-,TGTGCCAGCAGCTTAGCGCGCGCGGAGGAGACCCAGTACTTC,CASSLARAEETQYF
TRBJ1-4,TRBV15,-,TRBD1,TGTGCCACCAGCAGAGATCCGACAGGGCGAAATGAAAAACTGTTTTTT,CATSRDPTGRNEKLFF
TRBJ2-7,TRBV2,once,-,TGTGCCAGCAAGGGGCCCTACGAGCAGTACTTC,CASKGPYEQYF
TRBJ2-7,TRBV28,-,TRBD1,TGTGCCAGCAGTTTGGTACAGGGGGGAAACGAGCAGTACTTC,CASSLVQGGNEQYF
TRBJ1-2,TRBV7-2,-,-,TGTGCCAGCAGCTTAGGGAGGCGGACAGACGATGGCTACACCTTC,CASSLGRRTDDGYTF
TRBJ2-2,TRBV27,-,-,TGTGCCAGCCGATGGTTAAATAGCCTCCCCGGGGAGCTGTTTTTT,CASRWLNSLPGELFF
TRBJ2-7,TRBV6-2/TRBV6-3,-,TRBD1,TGTGCCAGCAGTTACTCCAGGACAGGGGGTATCTACGAGCAGTACTTC,CASSYSRTGGIYEQYF
TRBJ2-1,TRBV5-1,-,-,TGCGCCAGCAGCTTGGTTAACAATGAGCAGTTCTTC,CASSLVNNEQFF
TRBJ2-1,TRBV7-9,-,TRBD1,TGTGCCAGTACCGGGACAGGGTATGAGCAGTTCTTC,CASTGTGYEQFF
TRBJ2-5,TRBV11-3,-,TRBD2,TGTGCCAGCAGCTTAGATCTAATGCAGCGGGGCGCGTTTGGGGAGACCCAGTACTTC,CASSLDLMQRGAFGETQYF
TRBJ1-2,TRBV5-6,-,-,TGTGCCAGCAGCTTGGGGCCCTCTGGCTACACCTTC,CASSLGPSGYTF
TRBJ2-1,TRBV12-3/TRBV12-4,-,-,TGTGCCAGCAGTTCGCTTCGGGGTGAGCAGTTCTTC,CASSSLRGEQFF
TRBJ1-5,TRBV6-5,-,TRBD1,TGTGCCAGCAGGACCGGGACAGTTAATCAGCCCCAGCATTTT,CASRTGTVNQPQHF
TRBJ1-1,TRBV10-3,-,-,TGTGCCATCAGTTCTACAGAATATGACACTGAAGCTTTCTTT,CAISSTEYDTEAFF
TRBJ1-5,TRBV12-3/TRBV12-4,-,TRBD1,TGTGCCACCAGACAGGGTAGAAATCAGCCCCAGCATTTT,CATRQGRNQPQHF
TRBJ1-1,TRBV4-3,-,TRBD1,TGCGCCAGCAGCCTAGGGACAGGACAGAGCACTGAAGCTTTCTTT,CASSLGTGQSTEAFF
TRBJ2-7,TRBV7-2,once,-,TGTGCCAGCAGCTTAGATTGGGGGGACGAGCAGTACTTC,CASSLDWGDEQYF
TRBJ2-4,TRBV29-1,-,-,TGCAGCGTTGAAGCCCTCCAGGGGACAAACATTCAGTACTTC,CSVEALQGTNIQYF
TRBJ2-5,TRBV6-5,-,-,TGTGCAAGCAGGGGAGTCGAGACCCAGTACTTC,CASRGVETQYF
TRBJ1-2,TRBV5-1,-,TRBD1,TGCGCCAGCAGCTTGGGACAGGGGGCAATTAACTATGGCTACACCTTC,CASSLGQGAINYGYTF
TRBJ1-1,TRBV7-9,-,-,TGTGCCAGCAGCCCACCCGGGGGGGGAGGGTGGAACACTGAAGCTTTCTTT,CASSPPGGGGWNTEAFF